This T cell receptor beta chain was documented in a study of shared clonotypes between healthy human individuals. The wider study: Plates per donor: three CD4 naive, three CD4 memory, two CD8 naive, one CD8 memory.

Sequencing was performed with immunoSEQ multiplex PCR; in TCRdb, only in-frame clones are kept and a portion is missing. This table holds approximately 2,000,000 clones, less than 95% found once. The germline gives CDR1 MNHNS, CDR2 SASEGT. This CDR3 region has 13 residues. Between the trimmed V and J ends, which lost 6 bases and 4 bases, there was a span of 12 bases. Material for sequencing was naive CD4+ T cells from PBMCs. As for subset: CD45RA+ positively selected. The V gene is TRBV6-1, the J gene TRBJ1-2, with D possibly matching TRBD1 (5 bases). The clonotype originates from a man in his late teens or twenties in good health. Some clones in this sample may be carry-over from other donors' samples. The CDR3 sequence is CASRGTSGYGYTF. Here the CDR3 DNA reads TGTGCCAGCAGGGGGACCTCGGGCTATGGCTACACCTTC.